This T cell receptor (beta chain) was found in a study of T cell repertoires and Cas9 in healthy adults. At the level of the study: SpCas9-reactive CD4 and CD8 T cells were characterized for potency, cytotoxicity and lineage.

This CDR3 is 14 amino acids long. CDR1 and CDR2 (germline): SGHTA, FQGNSA. V was shortened by 4 bases and J by 1 base, with 10 bases between the two germline ends. Worth noting for this clone: What it binds is unknown.

Assay used: immunoSEQ multiplex PCR; TCRdb lists only in-frame clones, some missing. The repertoire consists of approximately 15,000 clones, with about nine tenths occurring once and the leading ten covering 2% to 2.5%. The study, taken as a whole, reports: Reportedly, SpCas9-reactive effector T cell proliferation and function were mitigated by SpCas9-reactive Tregs in vitro.

V and J are TRBV7-2 and TRBJ2-5; D unresolved. This clonotype was sampled from a human donor in good health. The specimen sequenced was Tregs (CD4+, CD25+, CD127-, CD137-, CD154-) from PBMCs; culture status not recorded. CDR3 in amino acids: CASSSIKFQETQYF. CDR3 sequence (DNA): TGTGCCAGCAGCTCTATCAAGTTCCAAGAGACCCAGTACTTC.